The rows below give T cell receptor beta chains drawn from one sample of a study of T-cell reconstitution after alpha-beta-depleted transplantation in children. TCRdb itself ran the PCR reads through MiXCR, one entry per CDR3 protein. The repertoire holds 500,000 or so distinct CDR3 sequences, with over 25% as singletons. The material was PBMCs from the stem cell graft donor, obtained from the stem cell graft. The receptors come from a human donor who donated a stem cell graft to a child with aplastic anemia. Both conserved end residues are part of each CDR3. D genes are given only for firm matches. Where a row states a size, it is once, few, many or the class of an expanded clone; other rows omit it.

.	TRBV20-1	TRBJ2-5	.	CSAGGQQQETQYF	TGCAGTGCGGGGGGACAGCAACAAGAGACCCAGTACTTC
.	TRBV5-4	TRBJ2-2	.	CASSRERDGELFF	TGTGCCAGCAGCCGTGAAAGGGACGGGGAGCTGTTTTTT
.	TRBV6-1	TRBJ2-1	.	CASSEGLSYNEQFF	TGTGCCAGCAGTGAAGGGTTGAGTTACAATGAGCAGTTCTTC
.	TRBV18	TRBJ2-1	TRBD2	CASSPLAGESSNEQFF	TGTGCCAGCTCACCACTAGCGGGAGAAAGTAGCAATGAGCAGTTCTTC
.	TRBV7-2	TRBJ2-3	.	CASSLMTDTQYF	TGTGCCAGCAGCTTGATGACAGATACGCAGTATTTT
few	TRBV6-5	TRBJ1-6	.	CASSFGSNSPLHF	TGTGCCAGCAGTTTTGGAAGTAATTCACCCCTCCACTTT
.	TRBV20-1	TRBJ2-1	TRBD2	CSADPGLATDEQFF	TGCAGTGCTGATCCGGGACTAGCGACCGATGAGCAGTTCTTC
few	TRBV20-1	TRBJ1-5	TRBD1	CSAPRPQGGWNQPQHF	TGCAGTGCCCCTCGTCCCCAGGGGGGTTGGAATCAGCCCCAGCATTTT
few	TRBV20-1	TRBJ1-5	.	CSAVRQDGLSNQPQHF	TGCAGTGCCGTTCGTCAAGACGGACTTAGCAATCAGCCCCAGCATTTT
many	TRBV7-9	TRBJ1-1	TRBD1	CASSLGTGMNTEAFF	TGTGCCAGCAGCTTAGGGACAGGGATGAACACTGAAGCTTTCTTT
.	TRBV9	TRBJ2-1	TRBD1	CASSAGTAYNEQFF	TGTGCCAGCAGTGCCGGGACAGCCTACAATGAGCAGTTCTTC
.	TRBV11-2	TRBJ1-1	.	CASRYMNTEAFF	TGTGCCAGCAGGTACATGAACACTGAAGCTTTCTTT
.	TRBV12-3/TRBV12-4	TRBJ1-1	.	CASSLRGGTEAFF	TGTGCCAGCAGTTTAAGAGGAGGAACTGAAGCTTTCTTT
few	TRBV6-1	TRBJ1-2	.	CASSEGTAVVRGYTF	TGTGCCAGCAGTGAAGGAACCGCAGTCGTGAGGGGCTACACCTTC
few	TRBV12-3/TRBV12-4	TRBJ1-2	.	CASSSNLGLGHGYTF	TGTGCCAGCAGTTCCAATCTGGGCCTAGGGCATGGCTACACCTTC
.	TRBV11-3	TRBJ2-1	.	CASSQPGNEQFF	TGTGCCAGCAGCCAACCCGGGAATGAGCAGTTCTTC
few	TRBV7-8	TRBJ2-7	.	CASSPILEGYEQYF	TGTGCCAGCAGCCCCATCTTGGAAGGCTACGAGCAGTACTTC
.	TRBV7-9	TRBJ2-5	TRBD1	CASSSAAGQGARETQYF	TGTGCCAGCAGCTCAGCCGCGGGACAGGGGGCGAGAGAGACCCAGTACTTC
.	TRBV3-1	TRBJ1-1	.	CASRQAGFNTEAFF	TGTGCCAGCAGACAAGCAGGGTTTAACACTGAAGCTTTCTTT
.	TRBV9	TRBJ1-1	TRBD1	CASSDGTVELNTEAFF	TGTGCCAGCAGCGATGGGACAGTCGAATTAAACACTGAAGCTTTCTTT
.	TRBV20-1	TRBJ2-3	TRBD1	CSANRDRDTQYF	TGCAGTGCTAACCGGGACAGGGATACGCAGTATTTT
.	TRBV6-2/TRBV6-3	TRBJ2-2	TRBD2	CASSYPVAGGTGELFF	TGTGCCAGCAGTTACCCAGTAGCGGGAGGCACCGGGGAGCTGTTTTTT
.	TRBV11-2	TRBJ2-5	.	CASSLEGADPSRQYF	TGTGCCAGCAGCTTAGAGGGAGCGGATCCCTCGCGCCAGTACTTC
few	TRBV9	TRBJ1-2	.	CASSVGNAKSGYTF	TGTGCCAGCAGCGTGGGGAATGCAAAGTCTGGCTACACCTTC
.	TRBV30	TRBJ2-5	.	CAWSFSGKETQYF	TGTGCCTGGAGCTTCAGCGGTAAAGAGACCCAGTACTTC
.	TRBV12-5	TRBJ2-1	.	CASGPRGAADNEQFF	TGTGCTAGTGGTCCTCGGGGGGCAGCGGACAATGAGCAGTTCTTC
.	TRBV11-2	TRBJ2-5	.	CASSFPGMETQYF	TGTGCCAGCAGCTTTCCCGGGATGGAGACCCAGTACTTC
many	TRBV28	TRBJ2-3	TRBD2	CASSLVLAGSTDTQYF	TGTGCCAGCAGTTTAGTCCTAGCGGGAAGCACAGATACGCAGTATTTT
.	TRBV10-3	TRBJ2-1	.	CAISERKDKNEQFF	TGTGCCATCAGTGAGCGGAAGGACAAAAATGAGCAGTTCTTC
few	TRBV2	TRBJ1-2	.	CASRGRQVNYGYTF	TGTGCCAGCAGGGGACGACAAGTTAACTATGGCTACACCTTC
.	TRBV28	TRBJ2-7	.	CASSPTSRSYEQYF	TGTGCCAGCAGTCCAACGAGCCGATCCTACGAGCAGTACTTC
.	TRBV5-6	TRBJ2-5	.	CASSLVGNEETQYF	TGTGCCAGCAGCTTGGTGGGGAACGAGGAGACCCAGTACTTC
.	TRBV18	TRBJ1-4	.	CASSADGGFGKLFF	TGTGCCAGCTCGGCAGACGGGGGTTTTGGAAAACTGTTTTTT
.	TRBV12-5	TRBJ2-3	TRBD1	CASGLGQGDSLSTDTQYF	TGTGCTAGTGGTTTGGGACAGGGGGACTCCCTAAGCACAGATACGCAGTATTTT
.	TRBV12-3/TRBV12-4	TRBJ2-1	.	CASSLRAASSYNEQFF	TGTGCCAGCAGTTTACGGGCTGCGAGCTCCTACAATGAGCAGTTCTTC
many	TRBV29-1	TRBJ1-1	.	CSVHRDARTAFF	TGCAGCGTCCACCGGGACGCACGCACGGCTTTCTTT
.	TRBV15	TRBJ1-5	.	CATSRDFQEPQHF	TGTGCCACCAGCAGAGACTTTCAGGAGCCCCAGCATTTT
.	TRBV29-1	TRBJ2-1	TRBD2	CSVVAGVRYNEQFF	TGCAGCGTAGTAGCGGGAGTCCGCTACAATGAGCAGTTCTTC
.	TRBV24-1	TRBJ2-1	TRBD1	CATSDFTGGPRKFF	TGTGCCACCAGTGATTTCACAGGGGGCCCGAGAAAGTTCTTC
.	TRBV6-5	TRBJ2-7	.	CASSYGGPPYEQYF	TGTGCCAGCAGTTACGGAGGACCACCCTACGAGCAGTACTTC
.	TRBV29-1	TRBJ2-1	.	CSVVAVDEQFF	TGCAGCGTTGTAGCGGTTGATGAGCAGTTCTTC
.	TRBV12-3/TRBV12-4	TRBJ2-5	.	CASSSPPTQYF	TGTGCCAGCAGTTCCCCTCCGACCCAGTACTTC
few	TRBV10-3	TRBJ2-1	TRBD2	CAISESGLADNEQFF	TGTGCCATCAGTGAGTCCGGACTAGCGGACAATGAGCAGTTCTTC
.	TRBV7-9	TRBJ2-1	.	CASSFGGLNEQFF	TGTGCCAGCAGCTTCGGCGGTCTCAATGAGCAGTTCTTC
few	TRBV6-5	TRBJ1-2	.	CATASNYGYTF	TGTGCGACGGCATCTAACTATGGCTACACCTTC
once	TRBV28	TRBJ2-2	TRBD2	CASSLLERGRTGELFF	TGTGCCAGCAGTTTATTGGAGCGGGGGAGGACCGGGGAGCTGTTTTTT
.	TRBV7-2	TRBJ2-3	TRBD2	CASTSPGGRGPDTQYF	TGTGCCAGCACCTCCCCTGGCGGGAGAGGTCCAGATACGCAGTATTTT
.	TRBV5-1	TRBJ2-2	.	CASSLDTTETGELFF	TGCGCCAGCAGCTTGGATACGACCGAGACCGGGGAGCTGTTTTTT
few	TRBV5-1	TRBJ2-1	TRBD2	CATKQALAGGPGEQFF	TGCGCCACCAAACAAGCCCTAGCGGGAGGGCCCGGTGAGCAGTTCTTC
many	TRBV7-2	TRBJ2-7	TRBD2	CASSPGLAVYSYEQYF	TGTGCCAGCAGCCCGGGACTAGCGGTTTACTCCTACGAGCAGTACTTC
.	TRBV11-1	TRBJ2-3	.	CASSPEEGIGLPTDTQYF	TGTGCCAGCAGCCCGGAAGAGGGGATCGGACTTCCCACAGATACGCAGTATTTT